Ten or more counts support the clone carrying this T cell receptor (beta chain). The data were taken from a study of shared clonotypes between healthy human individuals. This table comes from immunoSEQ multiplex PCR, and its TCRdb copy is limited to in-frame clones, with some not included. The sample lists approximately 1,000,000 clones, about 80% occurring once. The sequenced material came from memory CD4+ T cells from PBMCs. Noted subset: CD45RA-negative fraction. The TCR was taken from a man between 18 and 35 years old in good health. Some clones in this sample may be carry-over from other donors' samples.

CDR3 nucleotide sequence: TGTGCCAGCAGTGAGCAGGGGGCAGGGTACGAGCAGTACTTC. Translated: CASSEQGAGYEQYF. This sequence joins TRBV2 and TRBJ2-7; 8 bases map to TRBD1. J gave up 4 bases and V 3 bases, and 5 bases lay outside the gene matches. The CDR3 extends over 14 amino acids. Germline V gene data show CDR1 as SNHLY and CDR2 as FYNNEI.